The 8 T cell receptor beta chains below were found in one sample sequenced in a study of blood T cell repertoires in COVID-19. Sequencing used immunoSEQ multiplex PCR; TCRdb keeps in-frame clones, though not all of them. Seen here are approximately 97,000 clones, 80% to 95% observed once, and the top ten hold more than 1.5%. Sequenced material: peripheral blood. These receptors all stem from a woman between 50 and 59 years old with COVID-19, enrolled during active disease.

A few counts support this clone. J is TRBJ1-1 and V is TRBV12-3 or TRBV12-4; weak D call: TRBD1 (5 bases). The CDR3 runs to 12 residues. V shed 6 bases and J shed 9 bases, with 14 bases lying between them. The CDR3 DNA reads TGTGCCAGCAGCCTCCTCGGGACTCAAGCTTTCTTT. It yields the protein CASSLLGTQAFF.

V usage is TRBV9 and J usage is TRBJ1-3, with TRBD1 as a possible D gene (6 bases). Germline-derived CDR1 and CDR2 are SGDLS and YYNGEE. V was clipped by 4 bases and J by 4 bases, with 9 bases between them. CDR3 length: 13 amino acids. The CDR3 is CASSQGQGNTIYF. CDR3 nucleotides: TGTGCCAGCAGCCAAGGACAGGGAAACACCATATATTTT.

The chain employs TRBV5-1 and TRBJ1-2; 10 bases agree with TRBD1. From germline, CDR1 is SGHRS and CDR2 YFSETQ. This CDR3 region has 14 residues. The V segment lost 3 bases and the J segment 6 bases; nucleotides outside the gene matches: 5. The CDR3 sequence: CASSSDRGQDGYTF. The CDR3, as DNA: TGCGCCAGCAGCTCCGACAGGGGGCAAGATGGCTACACCTTC.

For the CDR3, the DNA is TGTGCCAGCTCAAGACAGAACTATGGCTACACCTTC. Its protein product is CASSRQNYGYTF. The chain links TRBV12-3 or TRBV12-4 to TRBJ1-2, with D tentatively TRBD1 (5 bases). The germline V and J ends were trimmed by 8 bases and 2 bases, with 9 bases remaining between them. This CDR3 comprises 12 residues.

The chain uses TRBV12-3 or TRBV12-4 and TRBJ2-7, with D tentatively TRBD2 (6 bases). The CDR3 is 13 residues long. V shed 2 bases and J shed 7 bases, with 12 bases lying between them. CDR3 residues: CASSLSWAGEQYV. The CDR3, as DNA: TGTGCCAGCAGTTTATCTTGGGCGGGGGAGCAGTACGTC.

V and J are TRBV5-5 and TRBJ2-7; 9 nucleotides match TRBD1. With V trimmed by 4 bases and J by 5 bases, 7 bases remained unmatched. CDR3 length equals 14 residues. CDR1 and CDR2 (germline): SGHKS, YYEKEE (reference sequence). The CDR3 bases are TGTGCCAGCAGCCGTTCACAGGGGGCCGACGAGCAGTACTTC. Translation gives CASSRSQGADEQYF. Based on the CDR3 plus reference TRBV5-5 and TRBJ2-7, the full variable domain is DAGVTQSPTHLIKTRGQQVTLRCSPISGHKSVSWYQQVLGQGPQFIFQYYEKEERGRGNFPDRFSARQFPNYSSELNVNALLLGDSALYLCASSRSQGADEQYFGPGTRLTVT.

The J gene is TRBJ2-3, the V gene TRBV19, with 15 bases matching TRBD2. Trimming took 3 bases from V and 10 from J; bases not matched to a gene: 5. Germline lookup yields CDR1 LNHDA and CDR2 SQIVND (reference sequence). CDR3 length: 15 residues. The CDR3 loop reads CASSIGLAGGPPQYF. CDR3 bases: TGTGCCAGTAGTATTGGACTAGCGGGGGGGCCTCCGCAGTATTTT.

Turning to this clone: A junction boundary mismatches the germline segment, possibly from a read error. The rearrangement uses TRBV19 and TRBJ2-7; TRBD1 aligns across 8 bases. The V gene's germline CDR1 is LNHDA and CDR2 SQIVND (reference sequence). The CDR3 is made up of 14 amino acids. The CDR3: CASSTPPGQANLLF. CDR3 sequence (DNA): TGTGCCAGTAGTACCCCCCCGGGACAGGCGAACCTTCTCTTC.